The 27 T cell receptor beta chains given below trace back to one sample, sequenced in a study of shared clonotypes between healthy human individuals. Libraries were prepared by immunoSEQ multiplex PCR; TCRdb keeps only in-frame clonotypes and omits some of them. The sample comprises around 1.5 million clones, 95% to 99% of which are singletons, and less than 0.55% rests with the top ten. Sequencing was done on a sample of naive CD4+ T cells sorted from blood. Subset specified: CD45RA+ positively selected. Receptor source: a man between 25 and 39 years old in good health.

For this clone: The same CDR3 arises from other DNA sequences in this sample as well. This rearrangement joins TRBV29-1 to TRBJ2-2, with 10 bases that match TRBD2. CDR1 SQVTM and CDR2 ANQGSEA come from the germline V gene. V gave up 4 bases and J gave up 3 bases; unmatched junction bases: 2. This CDR3 region has 14 residues. CDR3 sequence (DNA): TGCAGCGTTGGGCTAGCGGGAGACACCGGGGAGCTGTTTTTT. Translation gives CSVGLAGDTGELFF.

The table lists this clone with a count of one. The chain joins TRBV4-1 to TRBJ2-1; no firm D call. Germline lookup yields CDR1 MGHRA and CDR2 YSYEKL. V was clipped by 1 base and J by 8 bases, with 6 bases between them. The CDR3 extends over 12 amino acids. The CDR3 sequence: CASSQGRDEQFF. CDR3 nucleotide sequence: TGCGCCAGCAGCCAAGGTAGGGATGAGCAGTTCTTC.

This chain links TRBV10-1 with TRBJ2-2; D remains ambiguous. This CDR3 has 14 amino acids. Germline CDR1 and CDR2: WNHNN and SYGVQD (reference sequence). V was pared by 4 bases and J by 0 bases, with 6 bases between. As DNA, the CDR3 is TGCGCCAGCAGTGCTGTGGCGAACACCGGGGAGCTGTTTTTT. Translated, it gives CASSAVANTGELFF.

In the case of this clone: This specimen includes other DNA sequences encoding the same CDR3. J is TRBJ1-2 and V is TRBV19; 7 nucleotides match TRBD1. Germline trimming cut 4 bases from V and 0 bases from J; bases unmatched to any gene: 2. The CDR3 extends over 14 amino acids. Germline-derived CDR1 and CDR2 are LNHDA and SQIVND (reference sequence). The CDR3 DNA reads TGTGCCAGTAGTAGGACAGGTACTAACTATGGCTACACCTTC. It yields the protein CASSRTGTNYGYTF.

The chain carries TRBV7-2 and TRBJ2-3; the D gene is possibly TRBD2 (6 bases). The germline V and J ends were trimmed by 5 bases and 0 bases, with 15 bases remaining between them. Germline V gives CDR1 SGHTA, CDR2 FQGNSA. The CDR3 contains 16 residues. CDR3 coding DNA: TGTGCCAGCAGCCGGGGGTCGGCGCGGAGCACAGATACGCAGTATTTT. Its protein product is CASSRGSARSTDTQYF.

The genes are TRBV18 and TRBJ1-5; weak D call: TRBD1 (6 bases). The CDR3 spans 16 residues. Germline loops: CDR1 KGHSH, CDR2 LQKENI. Trimming pared 3 bases from V and 6 bases from J, leaving 18 bases between. CDR3 DNA sequence: TGTGCCAGCTCACCCAAAAGTTTAGGGGGTGGTCAGCCCCAGCATTTT. This sequence encodes CASSPKSLGGGQPQHF.

This chain connects TRBV7-6 to TRBJ2-1; D possibly corresponds to TRBD1 (5 bases). Germline assignment: CDR1 SGHVS and CDR2 FNYEAQ. V lost 5 bases to trimming and J lost 6 bases, with 11 bases between them. This CDR3 has 13 residues. The CDR3 reads CASSRGAGNEQFF. In DNA form, the CDR3 reads TGTGCCAGCAGCAGGGGTGCAGGCAATGAGCAGTTCTTC.

The chain couples TRBV15 to TRBJ2-2; 8 nucleotides align to TRBD2. Per the germline V gene, CDR1 is LNHNV and CDR2 is YYDKDF (reference sequence). The CDR3 spans 17 residues. The ends lost 0 bases at V and 7 bases at J; junction bases unmatched: 10. The CDR3 is CATSRDGSGGLRGELFF. CDR3 nucleotide sequence: TGTGCCACCAGCAGAGATGGGTCGGGAGGGCTTCGCGGGGAGCTGTTTTTT.

Notes on this clone: This CDR3 is also generated by other DNA sequences in the sample. The CDR3 loop is CASSPPGRRQETQYF. CDR3 sequence (DNA): TGTGCCAGCTCACCACCGGGGCGACGGCAAGAGACCCAGTACTTC. V usage is TRBV18 and J usage is TRBJ2-5; tentative D call: TRBD1 (5 bases). CDR1 KGHSH and CDR2 LQKENI come from the germline V gene. V was trimmed by 0 bases and J by 2 bases, leaving 10 bases between them. The CDR3 is 15 amino acids.

V and J are TRBV7-8 and TRBJ2-2, with a tentative D call TRBD1 (5 bases). Trimming cost V 4 bases and J 5 bases, with 8 bases left between them. CDR1 is SGHVS, CDR2 FQNEAQ, per germline. The CDR3 covers 13 residues. This CDR3 is CASSSRQTGELFF. In DNA form, the CDR3 reads TGTGCCAGCAGCTCGCGACAGACCGGGGAGCTGTTTTTT. The entire variable domain, with the rest obtained from reference TRBV7-8 and TRBJ2-2, is as follows: GAGVSQSPRYKVAKRGQDVALRCDPISGHVSLFWYQQALGQGPEFLTYFQNEAQLDKSGLPSDRFFAERPEGSVSTLKIQRTQQEDSAVYLCASSSRQTGELFFGEGSRLTVL.

This clone was seen a single time. The gene calls are TRBV19 and TRBJ2-7, with no clear D. The germline V gene encodes CDR1 LNHDA and CDR2 SQIVND (reference sequence). V lost 9 bases, J lost 0 bases, and 12 bases lay in between. The CDR3 consists of 13 residues. The CDR3 region is CASHDSYSYEQYF. DNA of the CDR3: TGTGCCAGCCACGACTCCTACTCCTACGAGCAGTACTTC.

This sequence joins TRBV9 and TRBJ2-1, with TRBD1 as a possible D gene (6 bases). CDR3 length equals 14 residues. CDR1 is SGDLS, CDR2 YYNGEE, per germline. V was pared by 2 bases and J by 6 bases, with 12 bases between. The CDR3 sequence is CASSVRTVFNEQFF. The CDR3 nucleotides are TGTGCCAGCAGCGTTCGGACAGTTTTCAATGAGCAGTTCTTC.

The chain couples TRBV27 to TRBJ2-5, with 7 bases identical to TRBD1. V shed 6 bases, J shed 5 bases, and the junction held 6 bases outside the gene matches. CDR1 and CDR2 from the germline V gene are MNHEY and SMNVEV (reference sequence). The CDR3 has 13 amino acids. The CDR3 reads CASRQQGKETQYF. The CDR3 DNA reads as TGTGCCAGCAGACAACAGGGGAAGGAGACCCAGTACTTC.

This chain links TRBV11-2 with TRBJ2-2, with no clear D. The CDR3 runs 18 residues. The ends were cut back, 5 bases at V and 3 bases at J, with 22 bases in the middle. CDR1 is SGHAT and CDR2 is FQNNGV in the germline V gene. CDR3 protein: CASSPFRFHPYDTGELFF. CDR3 DNA sequence: TGTGCCAGCAGCCCCTTCCGCTTCCACCCATATGACACCGGGGAGCTGTTTTTT.

This chain links TRBV5-4 with TRBJ2-1; 7 bases are a match to TRBD2. The CDR3 is 13 amino acids. V lost 3 bases, J lost 8 bases, and 5 bases stayed unmatched. Germline V gene lookup returns CDR1 SGHNT and CDR2 YYREEE (reference sequence). The CDR3 DNA reads TGTGCCAGCAGCTCTGGACTAGTTTATGAGCAGTTCTTC. It translates to CASSSGLVYEQFF.

The V and J genes are TRBV13 and TRBJ2-5, with TRBD1 identical over 8 bases. V lost 3 bases to trimming and J lost 3 bases; unmatched junction nucleotides: 3. CDR3 length: 14 residues. In germline, CDR1 is PRHDT, CDR2 FYEKMQ (reference sequence). The CDR3 bases are TGTGCCAGCAGCTTTAACAGGGGGGAAGAGACCCAGTACTTC. As protein: CASSFNRGEETQYF.

The DNA of the CDR3 is TGTGCCAGTAGTGCGATAGCGGGGGCTGAAGCTTTCTTT. The encoded protein is CASSAIAGAEAFF. The V gene is TRBV19, the J gene TRBJ1-1; possible D gene TRBD1, 5 bases. The V and J ends lost 5 bases and 6 bases respectively, with 13 bases between them. This CDR3 is 13 amino acids long. Looked up from germline, CDR1 is LNHDA and CDR2 is SQIVND (reference sequence). Using reference TRBV19 and TRBJ1-1 for the parts outside the CDR3, the full variable domain is DGGITQSPKYLFRKEGQNVTLSCEQNLNHDAMYWYRQDPGQGLRLIYYSQIVNDFQKGDIAEGYSVSREKKESFPLTVTSAQKNPTAFYLCASSAIAGAEAFFGQGTRLTVV.

The chain recombines TRBV4-1 with TRBJ2-3, with D possibly being TRBD1 or TRBD2 (6 bases each). CDR3 length: 14 residues. With 2 bases removed from V and 4 bases from J, the gap between germline ends came to 10 bases. The germline V gene encodes CDR1 MGHRA and CDR2 YSYEKL. In DNA form, the CDR3 reads TGCGCCAGCAGCCAATGGGGGGCAGCAGATACGCAGTATTTT. Translating gives CASSQWGAADTQYF.

The chain couples TRBV7-2 to TRBJ1-2, with TRBD1 identical over 8 bases. The trim removed 5 bases at V and 8 bases at J, leaving 10 bases unmatched. The V gene's germline CDR1 is SGHTA and CDR2 FQGNSA. This CDR3 spans 14 amino acids. DNA for the CDR3: TGTGCCAGCAGCGATCCCGGACAGGGTTACGGCTACACCTTC. Its translation is CASSDPGQGYGYTF.

This sequence joins TRBV2 and TRBJ1-1; 7 bases map to TRBD1. The length of the CDR3 is 14 residues. Per the germline V gene, CDR1 is SNHLY and CDR2 is FYNNEI. The junction had 9 bases not matched to a gene; V was cut back by 7 bases and J by 4 bases. CDR3: CASTQRQGGTEAFF. In DNA form, the CDR3 reads TGTGCCAGCACTCAAAGGCAGGGGGGCACTGAAGCTTTCTTT.

The chain recombines TRBV30 with TRBJ2-7; D remains ambiguous. The germline V gene encodes CDR1 GTSNPN and CDR2 SVGIG (reference sequence). Trimming took off 2 bases at V and 1 base at J, with 15 bases between the two ends. The CDR3 runs to 15 residues. The CDR3 spells CAWSSMALPSYEQYF. Written as DNA, the CDR3 is TGTGCCTGGAGTTCGATGGCCCTACCTTCCTACGAGCAGTACTTC.

This chain links TRBV2 with TRBJ2-7, with 8 bases identical to TRBD2. CDR3 length equals 17 residues. V shed 6 bases, J shed 6 bases, and the junction held 19 bases outside the gene matches. Germline V gives CDR1 SNHLY, CDR2 FYNNEI. This chain's CDR3 is CASSNLGAGGPAGEQYF. Written as DNA, the CDR3 is TGTGCCAGCAGCAACCTGGGGGCGGGAGGACCAGCGGGCGAGCAGTACTTC. The full variable domain, completed using reference TRBV2 and TRBJ2-7, is EPEVTQTPSHQVTQMGQEVILRCVPISNHLYFYWYRQILGQKVEFLVSFYNNEISEKSEIFDDQFSVERPDGSNFTLKIRSTKLEDSAMYFCASSNLGAGGPAGEQYFGPGTRLTVT.

The chain recombines TRBV7-9 with TRBJ2-2, with unresolved D. The V and J ends lost 7 bases and 2 bases respectively, with 5 bases between them. The germline V gene has CDR1 SEHNR and CDR2 FQNEAQ (reference sequence). The CDR3 is 12 residues long. CDR3 DNA: TGTGCCAGCACCCTAAACACCGGGGAGCTGTTTTTT. The encoded protein is CASTLNTGELFF.

This clone was detected once. The CDR3 sequence: CASRGTGGPEAFF. CDR3 DNA: TGTGCCAGCAGAGGAACAGGGGGCCCTGAAGCTTTCTTT. The chain is built from TRBV6-6 and TRBJ1-1, with 9 bases lining up with TRBD1. Germline CDR1 is MNHNY and CDR2 is SVGAGI (reference sequence). This CDR3 spans 13 amino acids. V shed 6 bases, J shed 6 bases, and the junction held 5 bases outside the gene matches.

This chain joins TRBV7-2 and TRBJ2-1; TRBD2 matches at 9 bases. CDR1 and CDR2 (germline): SGHTA, FQGNSA. V lost 3 bases, J lost 6 bases, and 9 bases stayed unmatched. This CDR3 spans 16 amino acids. CDR3 nucleotide sequence: TGTGCCAGCAGCTTGGCTTATAGCGGGAGATTCAATGAGCAGTTCTTC. This encodes CASSLAYSGRFNEQFF.

The chain uses TRBV5-1 and TRBJ2-2, with unresolved D. Germline loops: CDR1 SGHRS, CDR2 YFSETQ. The germline V and J ends were trimmed by 0 bases and 0 bases, with 6 bases remaining between them. This CDR3 spans 15 amino acids. Here the CDR3 DNA reads TGCGCCAGCAGCTTGGAATTTGCGAACACCGGGGAGCTGTTTTTT. It encodes CASSLEFANTGELFF.

CDR3 loop: CASSYGGGETQYF. For the CDR3, the DNA is TGTGCCAGCAGCTATGGGGGCGGGGAGACCCAGTACTTC. The chain employs TRBV7-9 and TRBJ2-5, with D maybe TRBD1 (6 bases). The CDR3 consists of 13 residues. The V end lost 4 bases, the J end lost 5 bases, and 11 bases lay between the germline ends. Germline CDR1 reads SEHNR; CDR2 reads FQNEAQ (reference sequence).